This record looks at one T cell receptor (beta chain) sequence and its context. Its target is unknown. It may be a read error: a sequence one base away is much more abundant. This sample is drawn from a study of glioma-infiltrating T cells. Study-level points and caveats: Tissue-blood divergence was below expectation in non-neoplastic patients, above in gliomas.

TCR alpha and beta CDR3 regions were amplified from RNA using iRepertoire nested multiplex PCR. Tissue mRNA or PBMC total RNA, about 90-400 ng, went into one-step reverse transcription and amplification. TCRdb reanalysed the multiplex PCR reads using MiXCR and keeps one entry per CDR3 protein. Counted here are under 200,000 distinct CDR3 sequences, 32% occurring once; the ten biggest clones make up 20% to 25%. This CDR3 is 15 amino acids long. Germline loops: CDR1 SGHTA, CDR2 FQGNSA. The sequencing input was glioma tissue, nonneoplastic brain tissue, or PBMCs (not recorded which). The clonotype originates from a human donor with low-grade glioma or glioblastoma, undergoing nonglioma brain surgery, or in good health (not recorded which). This sequence joins TRBV7-2 and TRBJ2-5; 9 bases match TRBD2. CDR3 nucleotide sequence: TGCGCCAGCATCCTAATCCTAGCGGGGCAAGAGACCCAGTACTTC. It specifies CASILILAGQETQYF.